The following is a T cell receptor beta chain sequence with its context. Per germline, CDR1 SQVTM and CDR2 ANQGSEA. V dropped 4 bases and J dropped 0 bases, with 25 bases sitting between them. This CDR3 spans 18 amino acids. Original processing notes: Nucleated cell counts were estimated from reference gene primer amplification. Some clones are missing from TCRdb's copy, which holds only in-frame ones; the method was immunoSEQ multiplex PCR. D and trimming come from the DNA, and the V and J calls and clone size come from that table. The sample carries 150,000 to 200,000 clones, roughly four fifths recorded once. This sample was included in a study of blood T cell repertoires in COVID-19.

The chain links TRBV29-1 to TRBJ2-7, with a possible D match to TRBD2 (6 bases). The clonotype originates from a woman older than 75 with acute or convalescent COVID-19. Sequences were obtained from peripheral blood. DNA for the CDR3: TGCAGCGTTGCGGTCAGGTCGGGAGCCCGGGCGTCCTCCTACGAGCAGTACTTC. It codes for CSVAVRSGARASSYEQYF.